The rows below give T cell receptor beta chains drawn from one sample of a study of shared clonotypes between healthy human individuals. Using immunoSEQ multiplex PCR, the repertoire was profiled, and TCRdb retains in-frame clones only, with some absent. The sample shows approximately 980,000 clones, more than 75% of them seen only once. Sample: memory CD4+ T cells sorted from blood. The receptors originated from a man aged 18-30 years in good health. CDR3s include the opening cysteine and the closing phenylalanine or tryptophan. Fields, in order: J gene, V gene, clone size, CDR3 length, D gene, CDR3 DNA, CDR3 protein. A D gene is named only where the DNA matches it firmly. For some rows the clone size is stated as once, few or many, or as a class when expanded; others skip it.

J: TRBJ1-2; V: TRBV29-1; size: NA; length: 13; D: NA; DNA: TGCAGCGTTGAAATGGCAGGGAACTATGGCTACACCTTC; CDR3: CSVEMAGNYGYTF
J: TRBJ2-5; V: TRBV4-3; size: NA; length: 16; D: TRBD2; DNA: TGCGCCAGCAGCCAAGTCTCTAGCGGGAGCAGAGAGACCCAGTACTTC; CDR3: CASSQVSSGSRETQYF
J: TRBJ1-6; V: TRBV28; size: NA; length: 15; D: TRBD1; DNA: TGTGCCAGCAGTTTAGGACAGGGGGAAAAATCACCCCTCCACTTT; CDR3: CASSLGQGEKSPLHF
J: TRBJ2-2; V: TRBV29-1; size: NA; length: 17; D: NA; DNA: TGCAGCTCTGAGAGACCCCTTGATTTGAGAGGAAACGGGGAGCTGTTTTTT; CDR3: CSSERPLDLRGNGELFF
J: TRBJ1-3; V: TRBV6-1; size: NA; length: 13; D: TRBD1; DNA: TGTGCCAACGGACAGGTTTGTGGAAACACCATATATTTT; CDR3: CANGQVCGNTIYF
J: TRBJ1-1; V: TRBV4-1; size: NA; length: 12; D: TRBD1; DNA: TGCGCCAGGAGGGACAGGGGCCTTGAAGCTTTCTTT; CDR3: CARRDRGLEAFF
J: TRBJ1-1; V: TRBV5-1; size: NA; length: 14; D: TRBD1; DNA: TGCGCCAGCAGCCCGGGACAGGAGGGCACTGAAGCTTTCTTT; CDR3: CASSPGQEGTEAFF
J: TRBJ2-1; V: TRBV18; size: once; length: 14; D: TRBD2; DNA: TGTGCCAGCTCACAAGGGACTAGCTACAATGAGCAGTTCTTC; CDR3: CASSQGTSYNEQFF
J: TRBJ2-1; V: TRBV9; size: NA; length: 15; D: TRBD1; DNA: TGTGCCAGCAGCAGGACAGGGGGGACCTACAATGAGCAGTTCTTC; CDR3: CASSRTGGTYNEQFF
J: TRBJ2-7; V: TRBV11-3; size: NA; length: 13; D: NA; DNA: TGTGCCAGCAGCTTCGTCAGTTCGGGCGAGCAGTACTTC; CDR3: CASSFVSSGEQYF
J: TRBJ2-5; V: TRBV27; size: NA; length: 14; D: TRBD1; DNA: TGTGCCAGCAGTCGAGCGACAGGGCAAGAGACCCAGTACTTC; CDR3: CASSRATGQETQYF
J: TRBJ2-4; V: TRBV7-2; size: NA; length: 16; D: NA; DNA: TGTGCCAGCAGCTTACAGGGTGGGTTCGCCAAAAACATTCAGTACTTC; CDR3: CASSLQGGFAKNIQYF
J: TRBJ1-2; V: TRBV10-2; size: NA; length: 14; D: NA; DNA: TGCGCCAGCAGTGAGGGCGGCAGCATCTATGGCTACACCTTC; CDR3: CASSEGGSIYGYTF
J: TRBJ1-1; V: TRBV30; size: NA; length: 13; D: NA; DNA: TGTGCCTGGAGTTCAATACCGAACACTGAAGCTTTCTTT; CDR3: CAWSSIPNTEAFF
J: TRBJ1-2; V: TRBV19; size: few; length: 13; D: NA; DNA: TGTGCCAGTGAGGGAGGATATAACTATGGCTACACCTTC; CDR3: CASEGGYNYGYTF
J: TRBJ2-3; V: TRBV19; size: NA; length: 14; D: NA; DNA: TGTGCCAGTAGTTTCCAGGGAGGCACAGATACGCAGTATTTT; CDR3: CASSFQGGTDTQYF
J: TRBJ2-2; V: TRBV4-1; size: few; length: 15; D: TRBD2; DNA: TGCGCCAGCACCCCGAGCGGGAGGGACACCGGGGAGCTGTTTTTT; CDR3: CASTPSGRDTGELFF
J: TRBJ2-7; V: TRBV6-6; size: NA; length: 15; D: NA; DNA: TGTGCCAGCAGTTACGGGGATGGCGCTTCCTACGAGCAGTACTTC; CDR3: CASSYGDGASYEQYF
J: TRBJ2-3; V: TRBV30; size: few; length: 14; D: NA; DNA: TGTGCCTGGAGGGACTACAGATCCACAGATACGCAGTATTTT; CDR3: CAWRDYRSTDTQYF
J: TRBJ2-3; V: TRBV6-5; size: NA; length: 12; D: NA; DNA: TGTGCCAGCAGCCGCGCGGGTAGTACGCAGTATTTT; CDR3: CASSRAGSTQYF
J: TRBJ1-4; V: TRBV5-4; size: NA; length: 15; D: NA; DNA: TGTGCCAGCAGCTCGATGACAGGAGCCGGAGAAAAACTGTTTTTT; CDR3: CASSSMTGAGEKLFF
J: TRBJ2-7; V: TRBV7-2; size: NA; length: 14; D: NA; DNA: TGTGCCAGCACGCGGGGTCCTGGCTTTTACGAGCAGTACTTC; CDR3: CASTRGPGFYEQYF
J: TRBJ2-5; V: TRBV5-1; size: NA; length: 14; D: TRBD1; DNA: TGCGCCAGCAGCTTGGGACAGGGATGGGAGACCCAGTACTTC; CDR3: CASSLGQGWETQYF
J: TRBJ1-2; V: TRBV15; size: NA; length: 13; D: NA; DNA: TGTGCCACCCGTCGAGAGCAGAACTATGGCTACACCTTC; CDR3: CATRREQNYGYTF
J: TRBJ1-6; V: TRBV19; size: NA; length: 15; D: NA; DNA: TGTGCCAGTAGTATATCAGACAGTCCTAATTCACCCCTCCACTTT; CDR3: CASSISDSPNSPLHF
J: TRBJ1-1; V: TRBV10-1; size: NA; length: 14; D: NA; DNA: TGCGCCAGCAGTGGGTGGGGAAAGAACACTGAAGCTTTCTTT; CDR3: CASSGWGKNTEAFF
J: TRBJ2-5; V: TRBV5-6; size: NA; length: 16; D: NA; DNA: TGTGCCAGCAGCATAGGACTAGGGGGGATCCAAGAGACCCAGTACTTC; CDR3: CASSIGLGGIQETQYF
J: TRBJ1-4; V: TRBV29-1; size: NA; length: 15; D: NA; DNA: TGCAGCGTTGCGTCAAGAGACAGACGAAATGAAAAACTGTTTTTT; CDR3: CSVASRDRRNEKLFF
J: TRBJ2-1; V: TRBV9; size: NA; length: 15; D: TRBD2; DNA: TGTGCCAGCAGCCCAGGGAGGGAGACCTACAATGAGCAGTTCTTC; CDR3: CASSPGRETYNEQFF
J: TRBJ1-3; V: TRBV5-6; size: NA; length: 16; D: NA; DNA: TGTGCCAGCAGCTCAGGGCCGGGAGACTCTGGAAACACCATATATTTT; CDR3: CASSSGPGDSGNTIYF
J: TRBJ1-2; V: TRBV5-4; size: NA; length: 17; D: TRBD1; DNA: TGTGCCAGCAGCGTCGGGACAGGGGGCAGAGGGCCCTATGGCTACACCTTC; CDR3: CASSVGTGGRGPYGYTF
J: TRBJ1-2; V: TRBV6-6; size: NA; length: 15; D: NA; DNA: TGTGCCAGCAGTTACTCCAGGGGAGAGAGCCATGGCTACACCTTC; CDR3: CASSYSRGESHGYTF
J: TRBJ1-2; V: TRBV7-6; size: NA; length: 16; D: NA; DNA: TGTGCCAGCAGCTTATCCTCCGGGTCTGACTTCTATGGCTACACCTTC; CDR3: CASSLSSGSDFYGYTF
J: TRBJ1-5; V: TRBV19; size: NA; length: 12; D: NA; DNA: TGTGCCAGTAGTGAGACTGGACAGCCCCAGCATTTT; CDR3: CASSETGQPQHF
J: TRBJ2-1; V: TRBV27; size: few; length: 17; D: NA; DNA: TGTGCCAGCAGTTTCCAACGACAGGCGGGGAACTACAATGAGCAGTTCTTC; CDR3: CASSFQRQAGNYNEQFF
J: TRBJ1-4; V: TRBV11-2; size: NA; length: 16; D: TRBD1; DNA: TGTGCCAGCAGCTTAGGGGCCGGGACAGGGGCAACCAGTGAGTTTTTT; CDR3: CASSLGAGTGATSEFF
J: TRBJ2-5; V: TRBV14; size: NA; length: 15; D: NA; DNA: TGTGCCAGCAGCCAAAGGACTGCCCGGGGTGAGACCCAGTACTTC; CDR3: CASSQRTARGETQYF
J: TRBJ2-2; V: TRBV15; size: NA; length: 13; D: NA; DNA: TGTGCCACCAGCAGAGACCGGACCGGGGAGCTGTTTTTT; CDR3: CATSRDRTGELFF
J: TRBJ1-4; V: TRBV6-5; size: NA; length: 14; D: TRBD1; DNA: TGTGCCAGCAGTTACGGGACAGGGCTTGAAAAACTGTTTTTT; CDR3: CASSYGTGLEKLFF
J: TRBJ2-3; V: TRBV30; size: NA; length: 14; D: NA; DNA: TGTGCCCGGAGTGTACAAGGGGGCACAGATACGCAGTATTTT; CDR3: CARSVQGGTDTQYF
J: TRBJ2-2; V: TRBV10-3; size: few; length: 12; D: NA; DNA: TGTGCCATCAAGCCGAACACCGGGGAGCTGTTTTTT; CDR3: CAIKPNTGELFF
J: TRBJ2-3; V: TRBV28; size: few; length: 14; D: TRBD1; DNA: TGTGCCAGCAGGCGGACAGGGACCAGGGATACGCAGTATTTT; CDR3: CASRRTGTRDTQYF
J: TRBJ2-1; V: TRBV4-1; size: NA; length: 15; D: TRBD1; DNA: TGCGCCAGCAGCCAAGTTTGGACAGGGAATAATGAGCAGTTCTTC; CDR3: CASSQVWTGNNEQFF
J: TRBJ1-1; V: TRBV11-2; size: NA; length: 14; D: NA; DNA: TGTGCCAGCAGCTTTCCGAGGGTTAACGCTGAAGCTTTCTTT; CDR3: CASSFPRVNAEAFF
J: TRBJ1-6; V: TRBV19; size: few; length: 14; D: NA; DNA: TGTGCCAGTAGTCGGGGGAGGGTTGAATCACCCCTCCACTTT; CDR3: CASSRGRVESPLHF
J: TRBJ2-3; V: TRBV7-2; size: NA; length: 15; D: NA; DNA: TGTGCCAGCAGCCATCCGACTAGGGGCACAGATACGCAGTATTTT; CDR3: CASSHPTRGTDTQYF
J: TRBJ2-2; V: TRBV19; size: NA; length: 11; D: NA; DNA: TGTGCCAGTAACTTCGACGGGGAGCTGTTTTTT; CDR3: CASNFDGELFF
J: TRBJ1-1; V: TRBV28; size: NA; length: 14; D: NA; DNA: TGTGCCAGCAGTTTATTAACAGGGAACACTGAAGCTTTCTTT; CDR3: CASSLLTGNTEAFF
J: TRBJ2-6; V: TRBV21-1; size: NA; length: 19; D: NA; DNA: TGTGCCAGCAGCTCCCTCGCGGGACAGGGTCCTACTGGGGCCAACGTCCTGACTTTC; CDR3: CASSSLAGQGPTGANVLTF
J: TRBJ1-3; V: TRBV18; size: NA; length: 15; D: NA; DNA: TGTGCCAGCTCACCCCCCCGGGCGGTTGGAAACACCATATATTTT; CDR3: CASSPPRAVGNTIYF
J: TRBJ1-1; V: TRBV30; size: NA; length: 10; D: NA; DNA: TGTGCCTGGAAGGGCACTGAAGCTTTCTTT; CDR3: CAWKGTEAFF
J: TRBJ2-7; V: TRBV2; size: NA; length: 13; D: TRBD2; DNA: TGTGCCAGCACCCTAGCGGTTTGGGGCGAGCAGTACTTC; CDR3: CASTLAVWGEQYF
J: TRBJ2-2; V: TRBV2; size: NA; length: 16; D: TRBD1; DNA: TGTGCCAGCAGTCTATACGACAGGGCGGGCACCGGGGAGCTGTTTTTT; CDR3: CASSLYDRAGTGELFF
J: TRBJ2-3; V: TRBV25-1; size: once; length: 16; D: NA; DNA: TGTGCCAGCAGCGAACTCAGGGCGGCGCGGACAGATACGCAGTATTTT; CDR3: CASSELRAARTDTQYF
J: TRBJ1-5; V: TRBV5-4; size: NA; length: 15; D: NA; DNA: TGTGCCAGCAGCTTGGGACTGGCGAGCAATCAGCCCCAGCATTTT; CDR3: CASSLGLASNQPQHF